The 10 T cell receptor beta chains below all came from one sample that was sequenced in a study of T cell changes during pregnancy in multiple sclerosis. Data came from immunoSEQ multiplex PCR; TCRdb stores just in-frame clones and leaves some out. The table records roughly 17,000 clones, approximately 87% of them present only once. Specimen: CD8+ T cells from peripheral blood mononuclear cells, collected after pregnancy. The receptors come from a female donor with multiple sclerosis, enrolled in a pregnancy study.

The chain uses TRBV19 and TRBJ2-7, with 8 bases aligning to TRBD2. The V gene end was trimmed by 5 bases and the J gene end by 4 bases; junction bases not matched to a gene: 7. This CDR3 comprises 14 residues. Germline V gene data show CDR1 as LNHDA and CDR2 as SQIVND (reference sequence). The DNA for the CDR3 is TGTGCCAGTAGTGCAGACGGGGGGGCGTACGAGCAGTACTTC. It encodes CASSADGGAYEQYF.

CDR3 in amino acids: CASSPAWVAGALQETQYF. The CDR3 DNA reads TGTGCCAGCAGCCCAGCATGGGTAGCGGGGGCCTTACAAGAGACCCAGTACTTC. The J gene is TRBJ2-5, the V gene TRBV11-3; 9 bases are a match to TRBD2. Per the germline V gene, CDR1 is SGHNT and CDR2 is YENEEA. This CDR3 has 18 amino acids. Trimming at V came to 5 bases and at J to 2 bases, leaving 15 bases not matched to a gene. Supplemented by reference TRBV11-3 and TRBJ2-5, the full variable domain reads EAGVVQSPRYKIIEKKQPVAFWCNPISGHNTLYWYLQNLGQGPELLIRYENEEAVDDSQLPKDRFSAERLKGVDSTLKIQPAELGDSAVYLCASSPAWVAGALQETQYFGPGTRLLVL.

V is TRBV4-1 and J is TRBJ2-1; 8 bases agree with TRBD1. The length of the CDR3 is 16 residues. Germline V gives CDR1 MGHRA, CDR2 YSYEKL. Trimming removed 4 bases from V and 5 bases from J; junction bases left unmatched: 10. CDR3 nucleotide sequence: TGCGCCAGCAGCCGACCGCAGGGGGCGAATAACAATGAGCAGTTCTTC. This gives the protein CASSRPQGANNNEQFF.

The CDR3 DNA reads TGTGCCAGCAGCTTCTCAAACCCGGGACTAGCGGATAAGCGGGAGACCCAGTACTTC. It codes for CASSFSNPGLADKRETQYF. The chain links TRBV7-6 to TRBJ2-5; 11 bases line up with TRBD2. Trimming at V came to 3 bases and at J to 5 bases, leaving 17 bases not matched to a gene. Germline lookup yields CDR1 SGHVS and CDR2 FNYEAQ. This CDR3 is 19 amino acids long.

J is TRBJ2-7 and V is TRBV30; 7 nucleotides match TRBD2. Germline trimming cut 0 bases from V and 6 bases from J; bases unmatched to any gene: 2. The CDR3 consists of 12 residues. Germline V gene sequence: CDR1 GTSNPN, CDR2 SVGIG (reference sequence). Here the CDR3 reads CAWSVPGGEQYF. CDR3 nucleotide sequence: TGTGCCTGGAGTGTACCGGGGGGCGAGCAGTACTTC.

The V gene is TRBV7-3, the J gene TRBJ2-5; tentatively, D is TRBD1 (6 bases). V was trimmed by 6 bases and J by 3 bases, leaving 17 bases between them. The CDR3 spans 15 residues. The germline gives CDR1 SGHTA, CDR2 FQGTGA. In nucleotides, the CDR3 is TGTGCCAGCAGTCCGACAGGCTCCCGGGAAGAGACCCAGTACTTC. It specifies CASSPTGSREETQYF. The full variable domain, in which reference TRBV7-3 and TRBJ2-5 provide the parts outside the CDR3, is GAGVSQTPSNKVTEKGKYVELRCDPISGHTALYWYRQSLGQGPEFLIYFQGTGAADDSGLPNDRFFAVRPEGSVSTLKIQRTERGDSAVYLCASSPTGSREETQYFGPGTRLLVL.

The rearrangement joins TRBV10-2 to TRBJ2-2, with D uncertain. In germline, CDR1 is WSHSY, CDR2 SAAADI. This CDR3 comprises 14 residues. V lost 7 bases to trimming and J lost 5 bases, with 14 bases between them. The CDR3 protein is CASTPDLRTGELFF. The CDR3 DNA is TGCGCCAGCACTCCGGATTTGAGGACCGGGGAGCTGTTTTTT.

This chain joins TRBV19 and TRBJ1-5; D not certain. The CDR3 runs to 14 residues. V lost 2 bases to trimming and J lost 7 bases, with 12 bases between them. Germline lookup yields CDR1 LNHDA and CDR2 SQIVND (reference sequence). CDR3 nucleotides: TGTGCCAGTAGTATATTAGGAGAGGGCCAGCCCCAGCATTTT. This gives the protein CASSILGEGQPQHF. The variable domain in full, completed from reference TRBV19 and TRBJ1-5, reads DGGITQSPKYLFRKEGQNVTLSCEQNLNHDAMYWYRQDPGQGLRLIYYSQIVNDFQKGDIAEGYSVSREKKESFPLTVTSAQKNPTAFYLCASSILGEGQPQHFGDGTRLSIL.

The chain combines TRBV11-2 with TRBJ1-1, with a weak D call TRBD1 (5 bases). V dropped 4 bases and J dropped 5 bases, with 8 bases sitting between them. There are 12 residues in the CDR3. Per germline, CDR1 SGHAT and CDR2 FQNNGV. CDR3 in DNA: TGTGCCAGCAGCTCCCGGGGGACTGAAGCTTTCTTT. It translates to CASSSRGTEAFF.

The CDR3 sequence: CASSLEGRANQPQHF. As DNA, the CDR3 is TGCGCCAGCAGCTTGGAGGGCAGGGCCAATCAGCCCCAGCATTTT. The chain links TRBV5-1 to TRBJ1-5, with D possibly matching TRBD1 (5 bases). The CDR3 consists of 15 residues. Trimming shortened V by 0 bases and J by 3 bases, and 10 bases separated the two germline ends. The germline CDR1 and CDR2 sequences are SGHRS and YFSETQ.